A single sample is the source of the 21 T cell receptor beta chains below, sequenced in a study of shared clonotypes between healthy human individuals. TCRdb's table, derived via immunoSEQ multiplex PCR, lists solely in-frame clones and lacks some. The sample records roughly 450,000 clones, approximately 79% being singletons. The source material was PBMCs. Receptors originate from a woman in her thirties or forties in good health. Some clones in this sample may be carry-over from other donors' samples.

V gene TRBV30 combines with J gene TRBJ2-1, with TRBD2 matching over 11 bases. CDR3 length equals 15 residues. The ends lost 0 bases at V and 8 bases at J; junction bases unmatched: 6. The V gene's germline CDR1 is GTSNPN and CDR2 SVGIG (reference sequence). The CDR3 spells CAWSVLAGGIDEQFF. Written as DNA, the CDR3 is TGTGCCTGGAGTGTCCTAGCGGGAGGTATCGATGAGCAGTTCTTC.

V usage is TRBV4-3 and J usage is TRBJ2-7, with no clear D. The length of the CDR3 is 13 residues. The V and J ends lost 4 bases and 3 bases respectively, with 10 bases between them. Germline V gene sequence: CDR1 LGHNA, CDR2 YSLEER. CDR3 region: CASSLRVGYEQYF. The CDR3 DNA reads as TGCGCCAGCAGCCTCCGGGTGGGCTACGAGCAGTACTTC.

J is TRBJ2-3 and V is TRBV18, with 7 bases that match TRBD1. This CDR3 is 18 amino acids long. Unmatched junction bases numbered 17, after V lost 3 bases and J lost 5 bases. Per the germline V gene, CDR1 is KGHSH and CDR2 is LQKENI. CDR3 nucleotide sequence: TGTGCCAGCTCACCCCTCCAGCGCCTGACAGGGTCTGTAGATACGCAGTATTTT. This codes for CASSPLQRLTGSVDTQYF.

The J gene is TRBJ1-4, the V gene TRBV7-9; no clear D gene. Germline assignment: CDR1 SEHNR and CDR2 FQNEAQ (reference sequence). The CDR3 has 13 residues. V lost 4 bases, J lost 5 bases, and 8 bases lay in between. The chain's CDR3 is CASSWIENEKLFF. DNA of the CDR3: TGTGCCAGCAGCTGGATCGAGAATGAAAAACTGTTTTTT.

This clone was seen just once. V gene TRBV7-2 combines with J gene TRBJ2-2, with 10 bases lining up with TRBD2. V was pared by 5 bases and J by 6 bases, with 6 bases of the junction left unmatched. Germline CDR1 SGHTA, CDR2 FQGNSA. The CDR3 runs 15 residues. The CDR3 here is CASSPTSGIPGELFF. The CDR3 DNA is TGTGCCAGCAGCCCCACTAGCGGGATCCCCGGGGAGCTGTTTTTT.

This clone has just one count. The chain's CDR3 is CASSPPGRLRELFF. The CDR3 DNA reads TGTGCCAGCAGCCCCCCTGGCAGGCTGAGGGAGCTGTTTTTT. The chain uses TRBV7-3 and TRBJ2-2; D call uncertain. Per the germline V gene, CDR1 is SGHTA and CDR2 is FQGTGA. The CDR3 is 14 amino acids. V lost 5 bases and J lost 9, with 16 bases in between.

The rearrangement uses TRBV19 and TRBJ2-3; the D is unclear. The V end was cut by 0 bases, the J end by 5 bases, with 12 bases between. The CDR3 length is 15 residues. The germline gives CDR1 LNHDA, CDR2 SQIVND (reference sequence). Written as DNA, the CDR3 is TGTGCCAGTAGTATAGATGGCCGATTGGGAGATACGCAGTATTTT. Protein sequence: CASSIDGRLGDTQYF.

The genes are TRBV18 and TRBJ2-1; 7 bases agree with TRBD2. With V trimmed by 2 bases and J by 0 bases, 4 bases remained unmatched. The germline V gene encodes CDR1 KGHSH and CDR2 LQKENI. This CDR3 is built from 16 residues. The CDR3 sequence is CASSPGWGGSYNEQFF. The DNA for the CDR3 is TGTGCCAGCTCACCAGGGTGGGGGGGCTCCTACAATGAGCAGTTCTTC.

This chain joins TRBV7-8 and TRBJ2-1, with 9 bases that match TRBD1. Germline CDR1 and CDR2: SGHVS and FQNEAQ. CDR3 length equals 13 residues. Losses at the gene ends were 7 bases for V and 10 bases for J; bases not matched to a gene: 8. CDR3 DNA sequence: TGTGCCAGCACCTTTCACGGGACAGGGGAGCAGTTCTTC. Protein sequence: CASTFHGTGEQFF.

The CDR3 coding sequence is TGTGCCTGGAGTGCCCCGTACGCGGCAGCCGGAGGCGGAAAACTGTTTTTT. Its translation: CAWSAPYAAAGGGKLFF. The chain joins TRBV30 to TRBJ1-4; D gene unclear. The germline V gene encodes CDR1 GTSNPN and CDR2 SVGIG (reference sequence). V was pared by 1 base and J by 10 bases, with 25 bases between. This CDR3 is built from 17 residues. Supplemented by reference TRBV30 and TRBJ1-4, the full variable domain reads SQTIHQWPATLVQPVGSPLSLECTVEGTSNPNLYWYRQAAGRGLQLLFYSVGIGQISSEVPQNLSASRPQDRQFILSSKKLLLSDSGFYLCAWSAPYAAAGGGKLFFGSGTQLSVL.

The chain links TRBV18 to TRBJ2-2; D unresolved. Germline CDR1 KGHSH, CDR2 LQKENI. The CDR3 covers 17 residues. V gave up 4 bases and J gave up 0 bases, with 15 bases separating them. CDR3 sequence reads: CASSRSKAESNTGELFF. CDR3 coding DNA: TGTGCCAGCTCACGCTCGAAGGCAGAGTCGAACACCGGGGAGCTGTTTTTT.

The genes are TRBV10-3 and TRBJ1-5, with D possibly TRBD1 on 6 matching bases. Germline CDR1 is ENHRY and CDR2 is SYGVKD. Trimming shortened V by 2 bases and J by 7 bases, and 6 bases separated the two germline ends. This CDR3 spans 12 amino acids. Written as DNA, the CDR3 is TGTGCCATCAGTGAGGGGGGCCAGCCCCAGCATTTT. Protein sequence: CAISEGGQPQHF.

This clone has just a few counts. The rearrangement joins TRBV18 to TRBJ2-5, with TRBD1 identical over 11 bases. Germline V gene lookup returns CDR1 KGHSH and CDR2 LQKENI. The CDR3 is 15 amino acids. V was pared by 6 bases and J by 4 bases, with 7 bases of the junction left unmatched. The CDR3 loop is CASSPRDRGVETQYF. DNA of the CDR3: TGTGCCAGCTCCCCCCGGGACAGGGGGGTAGAGACCCAGTACTTC.

The sample holds a few counts of this clone. This chain connects TRBV7-9 to TRBJ1-6, with TRBD1 as a possible D gene (5 bases). The V end was cut by 1 base, the J end by 6 bases, with 10 bases between. The CDR3 runs 15 residues. Germline CDR1 and CDR2: SEHNR and FQNEAQ (reference sequence). The CDR3 loop is CASSLGSGTNSPLHF. The CDR3 DNA reads as TGTGCCAGCAGCTTAGGATCCGGGACTAATTCACCCCTCCACTTT.

V usage is TRBV9 and J usage is TRBJ2-7, with D perhaps matching TRBD2 (5 bases). Per the germline V gene, CDR1 is SGDLS and CDR2 is YYNGEE. Trimming shortened V by 3 bases and J by 2 bases, and 18 bases separated the two germline ends. CDR3 length: 16 amino acids. The chain's CDR3 is CASSAQRARPTYEQYF. The CDR3 DNA follows: TGTGCCAGCAGCGCCCAGAGGGCCCGACCCACCTACGAGCAGTACTTC.

This chain connects TRBV28 to TRBJ1-1; D not resolved. CDR1 and CDR2 from the germline V gene are MDHEN and SYDVKM. Trimming took off 2 bases at V and 0 bases at J, with 10 bases between the two ends. This CDR3 region has 15 residues. The CDR3 sequence is CASSLREFMNTEAFF. The CDR3 DNA reads as TGTGCCAGCAGTTTACGGGAGTTCATGAACACTGAAGCTTTCTTT.

The chain has TRBV11-2 and TRBJ2-3, with 7 bases fitting TRBD2. V was clipped by 5 bases and J by 0 bases; unmatched bases: 17. CDR3 length: 19 amino acids. Germline-derived CDR1 and CDR2 are SGHAT and FQNNGV. The CDR3: CASSATPLLAYTSTDTQYF. The CDR3 DNA reads TGTGCCAGCAGCGCAACACCCCTACTAGCGTATACTAGCACAGATACGCAGTATTTT.

This clone was seen more than once but under ten times. The V and J genes are TRBV18 and TRBJ2-2; no clear D. With 0 bases removed from V and 4 bases from J, the gap between germline ends came to 12 bases. CDR3 length: 16 residues. From germline, CDR1 is KGHSH and CDR2 LQKENI. This chain's CDR3 is CASSPPAGSFTGELFF. The CDR3 nucleotides are TGTGCCAGCTCACCACCGGCTGGCAGTTTCACCGGGGAGCTGTTTTTT.

The genes are TRBV11-3 and TRBJ2-1, with TRBD2 matching over 8 bases. The CDR3 consists of 15 residues. J gave up 1 base and V 5 bases, and 4 bases lay outside the gene matches. CDR1 is SGHNT, CDR2 YENEEA, per germline. CDR3 DNA: TGTGCCAGCAGCCAAAGCGGGAGTTCCTACAATGAGCAGTTCTTC. The encoded protein is CASSQSGSSYNEQFF.

The V call is TRBV5-5, the J call TRBJ1-2; the match to TRBD1 covers 8 bases. V was clipped by 1 base and J by 4 bases; unmatched bases: 6. Germline V gives CDR1 SGHKS, CDR2 YYEKEE (reference sequence). The CDR3 spans 15 residues. The CDR3 DNA reads as TGTGCCAGCAGCTTGACGCAGGGGGCCTTCTATGGCTACACCTTC. Amino acids: CASSLTQGAFYGYTF. Full variable domain (rest looked up from reference TRBV5-5 and TRBJ1-2): DAGVTQSPTHLIKTRGQQVTLRCSPISGHKSVSWYQQVLGQGPQFIFQYYEKEERGRGNFPDRFSARQFPNYSSELNVNALLLGDSALYLCASSLTQGAFYGYTFGSGTRLTVV.

This clone was counted once. The J gene is TRBJ2-7, the V gene TRBV19; 7 bases are shared with TRBD2. The CDR3 has 15 residues. With V trimmed by 5 bases and J by 2 bases, 9 bases remained unmatched. Germline-derived CDR1 and CDR2 are LNHDA and SQIVND (reference sequence). Here the CDR3 reads CASSSTSRTPYEQYF. The CDR3 DNA follows: TGTGCCAGTAGTTCGACTAGCCGGACCCCCTACGAGCAGTACTTC. The full variable domain, its missing parts supplied by reference TRBV19 and TRBJ2-7, is DGGITQSPKYLFRKEGQNVTLSCEQNLNHDAMYWYRQDPGQGLRLIYYSQIVNDFQKGDIAEGYSVSREKKESFPLTVTSAQKNPTAFYLCASSSTSRTPYEQYFGPGTRLTVT.